This TCR beta chain is from a study of Graves' ophthalmopathy and Graves' hyperthyroidism. CDR1 and CDR2 (germline): MGHRA, YSYEKL. CDR3 size: 14 residues. Trimming took 6 bases from V and 7 from J, leaving 19 bases between them. Amplification targeted the TCR beta CDR3 regions, with RNA transcripts as the source material. An initial RT-PCR round employing HTBI primers preceded a second-round multiplex PCR. TCRdb called the multiplex PCR reads again in MiXCR, with one record for every CDR3 protein. The sample consists of 600,000 to 650,000 distinct CDR3 sequences, about 24% of them appearing once. Sequenced: peripheral blood. This chain connects TRBV4-1 to TRBJ2-7, with D maybe TRBD2 (5 bases). This clonotype was obtained from a woman in her late teens or twenties with stable Graves' hyperthyroidism. Some clones in this sample may be carry-over from other donors' samples. CDR3 DNA: TGCGCCAGCAGTCTAGTTTGGACTTCCAAAGAGCAGTACTTC. Its translation is CASSLVWTSKEQYF.